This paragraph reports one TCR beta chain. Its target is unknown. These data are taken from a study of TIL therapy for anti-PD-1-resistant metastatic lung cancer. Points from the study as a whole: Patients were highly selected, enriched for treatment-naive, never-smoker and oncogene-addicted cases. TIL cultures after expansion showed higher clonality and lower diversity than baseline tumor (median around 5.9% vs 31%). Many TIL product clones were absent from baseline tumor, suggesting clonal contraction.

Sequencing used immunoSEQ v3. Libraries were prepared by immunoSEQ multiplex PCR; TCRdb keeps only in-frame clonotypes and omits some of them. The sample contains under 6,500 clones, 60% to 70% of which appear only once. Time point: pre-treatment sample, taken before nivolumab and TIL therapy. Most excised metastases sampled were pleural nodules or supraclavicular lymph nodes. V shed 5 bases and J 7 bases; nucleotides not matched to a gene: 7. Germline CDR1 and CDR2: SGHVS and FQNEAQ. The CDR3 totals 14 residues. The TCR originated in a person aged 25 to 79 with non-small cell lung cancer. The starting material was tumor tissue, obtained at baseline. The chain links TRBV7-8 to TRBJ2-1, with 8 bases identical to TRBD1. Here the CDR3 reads CASSQNNRGNEQFF. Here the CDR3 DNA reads TGTGCCAGCAGCCAAAACAACAGGGGGAATGAGCAGTTCTTC. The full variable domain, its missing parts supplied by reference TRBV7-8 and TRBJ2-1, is GAGVSQSPRYKVAKRGQDVALRCDPISGHVSLFWYQQALGQGPEFLTYFQNEAQLDKSGLPSDRFFAERPEGSVSTLKIQRTQQEDSAVYLCASSQNNRGNEQFFGPGTRLTVL.